Many counts were recorded for the clone carrying this T cell receptor (beta chain). What it binds is not known. The sample's time point: sample taken at primary tumor resection. Whole RNA from tumor, nontumor lung or frozen PBMC was sequenced unsorted. These data come from a study of spatial heterogeneity in lung cancer. Looking at the study overall: A module score for T cells, taken from matched bulk RNA-seq, correlated strongly with TCR transcript counts in tumor regions.

Findings and caveats of the study: The study found that expanded intratumoral alpha and beta TCR counts tracked tumor mutation counts.

The V end was cut by 0 bases, the J end by 13 bases, with 22 bases between. The length of the CDR3 is 16 residues. Germline V CDR1 and CDR2: LGHNA, YSLEER. Every individual TCR cDNA molecule carried its own unique molecular identifier, which allowed correction of PCR and sequencing errors. TCRdb reprocessed the 5' RACE reads via MiXCR and lists one record per CDR3 protein. The data contain 25,000 to 30,000 distinct CDR3 sequences, more than 5.5% of them singletons. The specimen comprised lung tumor tissue, sampled at surgery. This clonotype was obtained from a male donor with early-stage non-small cell lung cancer. The chain is built from TRBV4-3 and TRBJ2-1, with TRBD1 as a possible D gene (5 bases). The CDR3 coding sequence is TGCGCCAGCAGCCAAGATCTAGGGGCGCGGCTCGTCCGTCAGTTCTTC. It codes for CASSQDLGARLVRQFF.